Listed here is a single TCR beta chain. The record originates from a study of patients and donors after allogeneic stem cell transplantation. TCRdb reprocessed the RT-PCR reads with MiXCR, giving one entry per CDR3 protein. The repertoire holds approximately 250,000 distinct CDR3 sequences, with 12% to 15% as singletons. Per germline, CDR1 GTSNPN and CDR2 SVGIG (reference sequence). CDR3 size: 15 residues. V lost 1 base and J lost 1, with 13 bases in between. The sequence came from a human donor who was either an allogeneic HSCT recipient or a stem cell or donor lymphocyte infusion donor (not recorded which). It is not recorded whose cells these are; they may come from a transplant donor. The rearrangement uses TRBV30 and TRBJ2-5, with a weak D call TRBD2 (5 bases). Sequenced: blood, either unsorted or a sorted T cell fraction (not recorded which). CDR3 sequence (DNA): TGTGCCTGGAGTGACATCACTCGGGGCCAAGAGACCCAGTACTTC. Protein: CAWSDITRGQETQYF.